This T cell receptor beta chain was identified during a study of stem cell transplantation in POMP-related autoinflammatory disease (dated by TCRdb to the early 2020s). For the wider study: The study hypothesized that defective thymoproteasomes impair MHC class I-dependent CD8+ T-cell differentiation and positive selection, skewing the TRB repertoire. Prior to transplant, the patients had skewing toward CD4+ naive T cells, low CD8+ T-cell proportions, and reduced T-cell cytokine secretion. DNA chimerism analysis after transplant demonstrated 100% donor engraftment of neutrophils and platelets for up to one year. The effect of POMP deficiency on T-cell receptor beta repertoire diversity and CDR3 characteristics was assessed using high-throughput TRB sequencing.

Here V drops 6 bases and J drops 6 bases, and the junction holds 9 bases not matched to any gene. Looking up the germline V gene yields CDR1 SGHRS and CDR2 YFSETQ. There are 14 amino acids in the CDR3, from cysteine to phenylalanine inclusive. Only CDR3 DNA is held: 42 bases, read in frame from base 1. Preparation of the library involved the immunoSEQ multiplex PCR assay. As for the authors' bioinformatics: Shannon entropy, which accounts for clonal size distribution, was used to quantify repertoire diversity. The Gini-Simpson index (Simpson_1-D) was used to measure inequality of clonotype distribution. In TCRdb, the immuneACCESS table is reduced to in-frame sequences with V and J assigned. These tables do not hold every clone; where another copy was compared, an unresolved V gene accounts for under half, and the others remain unexplained. Clonal size and the V and J genes are those of that table, whereas D and trimming came from the DNA. Across this sample there are some 69,000 clones, with about nine tenths seen only once. About 0.69% of the sample comes from the top ten.

This sample's time point label indicates: after hematopoietic stem cell transplant. PRAID featured prominent immunodeficiency alongside autoinflammation. Prior to TRB sequencing, T-cell subsets (conventional T cells, CD8+ T cells, regulatory T cells, T follicular helper cells) were sorted. Concerning this clone: Its antigen is not yet known. No qualities accompany the bases; no much larger clone lies one base away.

Broader findings and caveats from the paper: The number of unique TRB V-J gene pairings was restricted in PRAID patients. Across all analyzed T-cell subsets, PRAID patients tended toward lower TRB diversity and higher clonality. Statistical significance for the trend toward lower diversity and increased clonality in PRAID patients was reached only for regulatory T cells.

The sequencing used CD4+ T cells from PBMCs, collected after stem cell transplantation. Rearrangement joined TRBV5-1 to TRBJ2-1; TRBD1 matches 7 bases in the middle. This clonotype was obtained from a human patient with POMP-related autoinflammation and immune dysregulation (PRAID). Some T cells may be donor cells from the graft after a transplant. The bases read TGCGCCAGCACATCAGGGGGATATTTCAATGAGCAGTTCTTC. Its amino acids are CASTSGGYFNEQFF.